This section outlines one T cell receptor (beta chain) sequence together with its context. The data are from a study of Ad26.COV2.S vaccination and SARS-CoV-2 variants. Study background: The Ad26.COV2.S arm of the COV1001 trial was where the donor was placed. Once or twice, 56 days apart, Ad26.COV2.S was delivered intramuscularly.

Treatment reported: roughly 19 received Ad26.COV2.S at low or high dose, single or two shots; five or six received placebo; per-sample allocation not given. Collection of the samples took place on day 63 after the first injection of vaccine or placebo. This table comes from immunoSEQ multiplex PCR, and its TCRdb copy is limited to in-frame clones, with some not included. The sample shows around 450,000 clones, about 90% of them seen only once. Trimming took 6 bases from V and 7 from J, leaving 6 bases between them. This CDR3 has 11 residues. CDR1 and CDR2 from the germline V gene are MNHEY and SVGAGI.

The genes are TRBV6-5 and TRBJ1-4, with D uncertain. The TCR sequence derives from a person between 18 and 65 years old who received the Ad26.COV2.S COVID-19 vaccine or a placebo. The input for sequencing was peripheral blood, taken in a trial of Ad26.COV2.S vaccine versus placebo. CDR3 loop: CASSPGEKLFF. The CDR3 bases are TGTGCCAGCAGCCCGGGTGAAAAACTGTTTTTT.